Sequencing of this TCR beta chain was carried out in a study of metastatic and nonmetastatic thyroid tumors. As for the study in general: Repertoires of blood and of tissue (tumor or nodule) from malignant and benign thyroid patients were compared.

In its sample, this clone was seen many times. Its antigen is not known. CDR1 is KGHSH, CDR2 LQKENI, per germline. The CDR3 length is 14 residues. The V end was cut by 2 bases, the J end by 5 bases, with 12 bases between. All patients were untreated before thyroid surgery. Whole-study results and caveats: Malignant thyroid tumors reportedly exceeded benign nodules significantly in TCR beta diversity, with the difference appearing in blood and tumor.

Authors' methods: Differences in CDR3 between clinicopathological groups were drawn on to build a classifier intended to discriminate distant-metastatic papillary thyroid cancer patients. TCRdb re-called clones from the PCR reads using MiXCR. Here the V and J calls rest on TCRdb's processing, not on the authors' analysis. This sample yields tens of thousands of clones, of which 25% are seen a single time; over 8.5% belongs to the top ten. Sequencing used blood. The clonotype comes from a female donor with papillary thyroid cancer or a benign thyroid nodule (not recorded which). Some clones in this sample may be carry-over from other donors' samples. The chain is built from TRBV18 and TRBJ2-5; D uncertain. CDR3 loop: CASSPNWGMETQYF. The DNA for the CDR3 is TGTGCCAGCTCACCAAATTGGGGAATGGAGACCCAGTACTTC.